This T cell receptor (beta chain) was captured by sequencing in a study of tumor-infiltrating lymphocytes in primary liver carcinoma (dated by TCRdb to 2015 to 2018). Regarding the study in general: Of the five patients, three men and two women aged 30 to 69 years, four had hepatocellular carcinoma and one had combined HCC and intrahepatic cholangiocarcinoma. Tumors of the five patients were stage T1-T3 N0M0 with maximum diameters of roughly 4.2 to 11 cm. Each sample produced about 3.65 to 7.5 million productive TCRbeta reads, and read depth showed no significant difference between tissue types. For each liver tumor, the study sampled five regions along with adjacent normal tissue and blood, and applied TCRbeta repertoire sequencing, expression microarrays and whole-exome sequencing. A total of 35 or so specimens from 5 patients went through TCRbeta repertoire sequencing, namely 25 tumor regions, 5 adjacent noncancerous liver tissues and 5 peripheral blood samples. To link TCRbeta repertoire diversity to the local molecular phenotype, the approximately 26 tumor region samples were profiled with Agilent mRNA microarrays. High reproducibility was observed for the technical replicate repertoires, with mean shared-clone rates roughly 0.92 and correlation coefficients above 0.95. Study-wide findings and limitations: The top 250 clones accounted for a significantly greater share of the repertoire in tumors than in blood (p = 0.039). Because sequencing covered only the TCR beta chain and unpaired alpha chains were not captured, true repertoire diversity is likely underestimated. Since the samples were bulk and unsorted, there was no way to compare CD4+ and CD8+ T cell repertoires. The study included only a few patients, and the authors note findings should be validated in a larger study. Only roughly 7-25% of top clones appeared in all five regions of a tumor, which suggests that tumor-infiltrating T cells are spatially heterogeneous. Consistent with antigen-driven expansion, pairs of tumor regions showed higher repertoire overlap (mean about 36%) than either tumor-adjacent pairs (approximately 17%) or tumor-blood pairs (around 14%).

Note on this clonotype: Its antigen specificity is not known. At one of its ends the junction is not consistent with the germline gene, which may arise from a read error.

TCRbeta-specific cDNA was reverse-transcribed from approximately 460 ng total RNA using a constant-region primer and ProtoScript II reverse transcriptase. Construction of the TCRbeta libraries relied on three nested rounds of multiplex PCR, following a slightly modified ARM-PCR procedure. A final 25-cycle PCR with Deep VentR polymerase added sample barcodes and Illumina adapters. Before sequencing, amplicons of 200-500 bp were purified from gel using a QIAquick gel extraction kit. An Illumina HiSeq 2500 was used to sequence the TCRbeta amplicons with 250-bp paired-end reads. The paper's data handling went like this. Quality trimming of reads was performed with Trimmomatic v0.33, and paired reads were merged with FLASH v1.2.11 so that full CDR3 sequences could be recovered. V, D and J germline segments were assigned to the rearranged TCRbeta sequences by MiGEC v1.2.1b. Clonotype statistics and Shannon-Wiener diversity indices were calculated with VDJtools v1.0.0. Except for diversity analysis, only the 250 most abundant clonotypes of each sample were used in subsequent analyses to reduce sampling bias. In TCRdb, the public reads were trimmed at Q25 with fastp and aligned with MiXCR, with productive beta chains retained. Every CDR3 protein is listed once, alongside the most common genes and DNA of its rows. The V and J calls shown here were made by TCRdb, not taken from the authors' results. Across this sample there are about 48,000 distinct CDR3 sequences, with over 65% seen only once. Approximately 25% of the sample is held by the ten biggest clonotypes.

Total RNA and DNA were co-extracted without cell sorting from 20-30 mg of bulk tissue using the AllPrep DNA/RNA mini kit. Between November 2015 and 2016, roughly five patients in China with histopathologically diagnosed primary liver carcinoma had surgical resection. At the time of sampling, the patients were treatment-naive and had chronic HBV infection. Each tumor was sampled at five spatially separated regions: the superior, inferior, left-lateral and right-lateral poles and the tumor centre. Histology showed that every tumor sample contained more than 85% viable tumor cells. Fresh tumor and adjacent tissue pieces were bisected; one half was stored in RNAlater at -80°C, the other sent for histology. The sequenced sample was liver tumor tissue from sampling region 3. Read against the paper, the sample's cell subset or site label means: tumor region T3, left-lateral pole. This clonotype originated in a man aged 40-49 years with primary liver carcinoma and hepatitis B virus infection.

The DNA sequence is as follows: TGTGCCGGCAGTCTGGGGGGAACGGCAGAGACCCAGTACTTC. Translated, this gives CAGSLGGTAETQYF. Recombination joined TRBV5-4 with TRBJ2-5; TRBD2 is a possible D gene, resting on 6 matching bases. The CDR3 spans 14 residues, from the cysteine through the phenylalanine. Here the CDR3 DNA is all that survives: 42 bases in frame from base 1. The germline V gene (reference sequence) specifies SGHNT as CDR1 and YYREEE as CDR2.